These 24 T cell receptor beta chains share one sample of origin, sequenced in a study of blood T cell repertoires in COVID-19. Libraries were prepared by immunoSEQ multiplex PCR; TCRdb keeps only in-frame clonotypes and omits some of them. The data hold 490,000 or so clones, with 80% to 90% observed a single time. Input material: PBMCs or T cells enriched from blood (not recorded which). These receptors were obtained from a woman in her sixties or seventies who had recovered from COVID-19.

The CDR3 region has the DNA TGCGCCAGCAGCTCGGCCGGGGGAAGCGAGCAGTACTTC. Translation gives CASSSAGGSEQYF. The chain uses TRBV5-1 and TRBJ2-7; weak D call: TRBD2 (6 bases). Trimming shortened V by 3 bases and J by 6 bases, and 13 bases separated the two germline ends. The CDR3 sequence is 13 residues long. Germline V lookup: CDR1 SGHRS, CDR2 YFSETQ.

The chain carries TRBV6-1 and TRBJ1-4, with TRBD1 matching 8 bases. The junction had 5 bases not matched to a gene; V was cut back by 2 bases and J by 0 bases. Per the germline V gene, CDR1 is MNHNS and CDR2 is SASEGT. This CDR3 region has 17 residues. The CDR3 region is CASSEWTGTTTNEKLFF. CDR3 coding DNA: TGTGCCAGCAGTGAATGGACAGGGACCACAACTAATGAAAAACTGTTTTTT.

The chain has TRBV4-1 and TRBJ2-7; 8 positions match TRBD1. J lost 3 bases, V lost 0 bases, and 7 bases had no gene match. The CDR3 spans 16 residues. Per germline, CDR1 MGHRA and CDR2 YSYEKL. The CDR3 here is CASSQEITGGYYEQYF. The CDR3 DNA sequence: TGCGCCAGCAGCCAAGAAATAACAGGGGGGTACTACGAGCAGTACTTC.

This rearrangement joins TRBV7-2 to TRBJ2-7, with D perhaps TRBD2 (7 bases). Per germline, CDR1 SGHTA and CDR2 FQGNSA. The V end was cut by 5 bases, the J end by 4 bases, with 15 bases between. The CDR3 is 14 residues long. CDR3 DNA sequence: TGTGCCAGCAGCCCAAGGGGGGGGAGGTACGAGCAGTACGTC. This codes for CASSPRGGRYEQYV.

The rearrangement uses TRBV4-1 and TRBJ1-5, with D possibly TRBD1 on 6 matching bases. This CDR3 is 15 amino acids long. The germline CDR1 and CDR2 sequences are MGHRA and YSYEKL. Between the trimmed V and J ends, which lost 3 bases and 4 bases, there was a span of 13 bases. The CDR3 protein is CASSHYTGWNQPQHF. The CDR3 DNA reads as TGCGCCAGCAGCCATTATACAGGGTGGAATCAGCCCCAGCATTTT.

The DNA of the CDR3 is TGTGCCAGCTCACCCGGGTTTAAGCAGTTCTTC. Its protein is CASSPGFKQFF. The chain has TRBV6-5 and TRBJ2-1; no clear D gene. Germline assignment: CDR1 MNHEY and CDR2 SVGAGI. The germline V and J ends were trimmed by 8 bases and 11 bases, with 13 bases remaining between them. The CDR3 is 11 residues long.

The genes are TRBV30 and TRBJ2-3, with 10 positions matching TRBD2. V shed 5 bases, J shed 4 bases, and the junction held 6 bases outside the gene matches. The length of the CDR3 is 14 residues. Germline values: CDR1 GTSNPN, CDR2 SVGIG (reference sequence). The CDR3: CAWCSGTSADTQYF. DNA of the CDR3: TGTGCCTGGTGTTCCGGGACTAGCGCAGATACGCAGTATTTT.

To note about this clone: At the DNA level, this CDR3 is encoded by other sequences in the same sample as well. The genes are TRBV5-1 and TRBJ2-1, with D possibly TRBD2 on 7 matching bases. This CDR3 is built from 16 residues. CDR1 SGHRS and CDR2 YFSETQ come from the germline V gene. V shed 0 bases and J shed 4 bases, with 14 bases lying between them. CDR3 in amino acids: CASSLGGGGLYNEQFF. The CDR3 DNA reads TGCGCCAGCAGCTTGGGGGGCGGGGGCCTTTACAATGAGCAGTTCTTC.

The V and J genes are TRBV6-5 and TRBJ1-2; D is undetermined. V lost 1 base, J lost 3 bases, and 9 bases lay in between. This CDR3 spans 14 amino acids. Per the germline V gene, CDR1 is MNHEY and CDR2 is SVGAGI. CDR3 DNA: TGTGCCAGCAGTTACTACGGGGAGGACTATGGCTACACCTTC. As protein: CASSYYGEDYGYTF.

This chain connects TRBV6-5 to TRBJ2-7, with 10 bases fitting TRBD1. The trim removed 3 bases at V and 9 bases at J, leaving 5 bases unmatched. CDR1 is MNHEY, CDR2 SVGAGI, per germline. There are 13 residues in the CDR3. This chain's CDR3 is CASSYKTGGVQYV. The CDR3 DNA follows: TGTGCCAGCAGTTATAAGACAGGGGGCGTGCAGTACGTC.

V is TRBV11-3 and J is TRBJ2-5, with a tentative D call TRBD2 (6 bases). The germline V and J ends were trimmed by 2 bases and 5 bases, with 27 bases remaining between them. This CDR3 region has 19 residues. The germline V gene has CDR1 SGHNT and CDR2 YENEEA. The CDR3 DNA reads as TGTGCCAGCAGCTTATGTTTTGACCCCGGATCCGGGGGTTTGGAGACCCAGTACTTC. Its translation is CASSLCFDPGSGGLETQYF.

This rearrangement joins TRBV9 to TRBJ2-5; 8 nucleotides line up with TRBD2. The CDR3 contains 15 residues. The germline V gene encodes CDR1 SGDLS and CDR2 YYNGEE. Trimming removed 4 bases from V and 5 bases from J; junction bases left unmatched: 10. The CDR3 region has the DNA TGTGCCAGCAGCCTCCGACAGGAGCGGGGGGAGACCCAGTACTTC. Translation: CASSLRQERGETQYF. Looking up the rest from reference TRBV9 and TRBJ2-5 gives the full variable domain: DSGVTQTPKHLITATGQRVTLRCSPRSGDLSVYWYQQSLDQGLQFLIQYYNGEERAKGNILERFSAQQFPDLHSELNLSSLELGDSALYFCASSLRQERGETQYFGPGTRLLVL.

The gene calls are TRBV5-1 and TRBJ1-2; 11 bases are a match to TRBD1. The ends lost 3 bases at V and 0 bases at J; junction bases unmatched: 10. Germline CDR1 SGHRS, CDR2 YFSETQ. The CDR3 contains 18 residues. This CDR3 is CASSYPGQGASANYGYTF. The DNA of the CDR3 is TGCGCCAGCAGCTACCCCGGACAGGGGGCTTCGGCTAACTATGGCTACACCTTC.

The chain uses TRBV5-5 and TRBJ1-3, with a tentative D call TRBD1 (6 bases). Germline V gives CDR1 SGHKS, CDR2 YYEKEE (reference sequence). CDR3 length: 15 residues. With 6 bases removed from V and 0 bases from J, the gap between germline ends came to 13 bases. DNA for the CDR3: TGTGCCAGCAAAACCGGGACATCCTCTGGAAACACCATATATTTT. Its translation is CASKTGTSSGNTIYF.

CDR3 sequence: CASSDNPRNTGELFF. As DNA, the CDR3 is TGTGCCAGCAGTGACAACCCCAGGAACACCGGGGAGCTGTTTTTT. V is TRBV2 and J is TRBJ2-2; D is unresolved. The V gene lost 3 bases and the J gene lost 1 base, with 9 bases spanning the gap. This CDR3 comprises 15 residues. The germline gives CDR1 SNHLY, CDR2 FYNNEI.

This clone was found once. The chain carries TRBV30 and TRBJ2-1; D is perhaps TRBD1 (5 bases). The CDR3 length is 14 residues. Germline V gene lookup returns CDR1 GTSNPN and CDR2 SVGIG (reference sequence). V lost 2 bases and J 12 bases, leaving 20 bases between the germline ends. CDR3 coding DNA: TGTGCCTGGAGTCCTCTCGCAGGGTCTTTTCGGCAGTTCTTC. The encoded protein is CAWSPLAGSFRQFF.

The chain has TRBV4-1 and TRBJ2-7, with 7 bases lining up with TRBD1. Per the germline V gene, CDR1 is MGHRA and CDR2 is YSYEKL. V gave up 4 bases and J gave up 5 bases; unmatched junction bases: 11. This CDR3 region has 15 residues. The DNA for the CDR3 is TGCGCCAGCAGCCCAATACCGGACAGGTTGGACGAGCAGTACTTC. Protein: CASSPIPDRLDEQYF.

This clone was seen only once. The chain links TRBV24-1 to TRBJ2-1, with a possible D match to TRBD2 (5 bases). The CDR3 is 15 residues long. V lost 4 bases to trimming and J lost 9 bases, with 18 bases between them. Germline V gene data show CDR1 as KGHDR and CDR2 as SFDVKD. The CDR3 DNA follows: TGTGCCACCAGTGACCCGGACTCACCCAAGGCTGAGCAGTTCTTC. Amino acids: CATSDPDSPKAEQFF.

This chain links TRBV4-1 with TRBJ1-2; 9 nucleotides line up with TRBD1. V was pared by 1 base and J by 7 bases, with 7 bases of the junction left unmatched. Per germline, CDR1 MGHRA and CDR2 YSYEKL. The CDR3 covers 15 residues. As DNA, the CDR3 is TGCGCCAGCAGCCAAGGGGGCGGGACAGGGTTTGGCTACACCTTC. Translating it yields CASSQGGGTGFGYTF.

The rearrangement joins TRBV6-5 to TRBJ2-1; 8 bases match TRBD1. The trim removed 2 bases at V and 6 bases at J, leaving 6 bases unmatched. The CDR3 spans 15 residues. Germline V gene sequence: CDR1 MNHEY, CDR2 SVGAGI. CDR3 protein: CASSYRVTGGNEQFF. CDR3 sequence (DNA): TGTGCCAGCAGTTACAGAGTCACAGGGGGCAATGAGCAGTTCTTC.

The chain employs TRBV11-2 and TRBJ2-5; TRBD2 agrees at 7 bases. The CDR3 runs to 15 residues. Germline CDR1 reads SGHAT; CDR2 reads FQNNGV. V was pared by 4 bases and J by 2 bases, with 7 bases of the junction left unmatched. CDR3 loop: CASSYIWGGQETQYF. The DNA of the CDR3 is TGTGCCAGCAGCTATATATGGGGGGGTCAAGAGACCCAGTACTTC.

CDR3 in amino acids: CASSPGTDSGNTIYF. The CDR3 region has the DNA TGTGCCAGCTCACCCGGGACAGACTCTGGAAACACCATATATTTT. The chain has TRBV18 and TRBJ1-3; 7 bases match TRBD1. Germline V gene data show CDR1 as KGHSH and CDR2 as LQKENI. The V gene end was trimmed by 3 bases and the J gene end by 0 bases; junction bases not matched to a gene: 2. This CDR3 has 15 residues. The variable domain in full, completed from reference TRBV18 and TRBJ1-3, reads NAGVMQNPRHLVRRRGQEARLRCSPMKGHSHVYWYRQLPEEGLKFMVYLQKENIIDESGMPKERFSAEFPKEGPSILRIQQVVRGDSAAYFCASSPGTDSGNTIYFGEGSWLTVV.

The rearrangement uses TRBV27 and TRBJ1-2, with 8 positions matching TRBD1. The CDR3 has 15 amino acids. The germline V gene has CDR1 MNHEY and CDR2 SMNVEV (reference sequence). With V trimmed by 4 bases and J by 7 bases, 11 bases remained unmatched. The CDR3: CASSSRDRIELGYTF. In DNA form, the CDR3 reads TGTGCCAGCAGTTCACGGGACAGGATAGAACTTGGCTACACCTTC.

This clone showed up just a few times. The chain joins TRBV4-1 to TRBJ2-7, with TRBD1 identical over 7 bases. V lost 0 bases to trimming and J lost 6 bases; unmatched junction nucleotides: 8. This CDR3 has 15 amino acids. Germline-derived CDR1 and CDR2 are MGHRA and YSYEKL. DNA of the CDR3: TGCGCCAGCAGCCAAGAGGACAGGCGGTCTGGCGAGCAGTACTTC. It translates to CASSQEDRRSGEQYF.